These 27 T cell receptor beta chains were sequenced from one sample in a study of OX40 agonist ivuxolimab in advanced cancers. Generated by immunoSEQ multiplex PCR, the TCRdb table keeps only in-frame clones and is missing some. The sample yields tens of thousands of clones, 84% seen once. This specimen was CD4+ or CD8+ T cells sorted from blood, taken in a trial of the OX40 agonist ivuxolimab. Source of these receptors: an adult with an advanced solid tumor such as melanoma, head and neck, liver or kidney cancer.

This sequence joins TRBV13 and TRBJ1-6; D might be TRBD1 (5 bases). Between the trimmed V and J ends, which lost 6 bases and 6 bases, there was a span of 12 bases. Germline assignment: CDR1 PRHDT and CDR2 FYEKMQ (reference sequence). The CDR3 loop spans 14 amino acids. CDR3 in amino acids: CASRGPGINSPLHF. The CDR3 DNA sequence: TGTGCCAGCAGGGGGCCCGGGATTAATTCACCCCTCCACTTT.

The chain is built from TRBV10-3 and TRBJ1-3; a possible D gene is TRBD1 (5 bases). Germline CDR1 reads ENHRY; CDR2 reads SYGVKD. This CDR3 has 13 residues. Trimming took off 4 bases at V and 3 bases at J, with 7 bases between the two ends. CDR3 bases: TGTGCCATCAGTGGGGACGGTGGAAACACCATATATTTT. It specifies CAISGDGGNTIYF.

The chain links TRBV7-9 to TRBJ2-3; 8 bases fit TRBD1. V lost 3 bases, J lost 3 bases, and 2 bases stayed unmatched. Germline CDR1 SEHNR, CDR2 FQNEAQ (reference sequence). The CDR3 is 14 amino acids. For the CDR3, the DNA is TGTGCCAGCAGCTTCGGACAGGGAACAGATACGCAGTATTTT. Translated, it gives CASSFGQGTDTQYF.

The V call is TRBV6-5, the J call TRBJ1-1; D is perhaps TRBD1 (6 bases). This CDR3 is 13 amino acids long. V shed 3 bases and J shed 5 bases, with 10 bases lying between them. Per germline, CDR1 MNHEY and CDR2 SVGAGI. The CDR3 region has the DNA TGTGCCAGCAGTTATCGAGGGGGGACTGAAGCTTTCTTT. It codes for CASSYRGGTEAFF.

This sequence joins TRBV5-4 and TRBJ1-2; 8 positions agree with TRBD1. The germline V gene has CDR1 SGHNT and CDR2 YYREEE (reference sequence). The ends lost 4 bases at V and 7 bases at J; junction bases unmatched: 6. The CDR3 has 13 residues. CDR3 coding DNA: TGTGCCAGCAGCCCGGACAGGGACTTTGGCTACACCTTC. It is translated as CASSPDRDFGYTF.

The chain joins TRBV6-5 to TRBJ2-7; weak D call: TRBD1 (6 bases). The V and J ends lost 0 bases and 1 base respectively, with 13 bases between them. Germline-derived CDR1 and CDR2 are MNHEY and SVGAGI. This CDR3 has 16 residues. Here the CDR3 reads CASSYSRQAGSYEQYF. The DNA of the CDR3 is TGTGCCAGCAGTTACTCAAGACAGGCCGGGTCCTACGAGCAGTACTTC.

The J gene is TRBJ1-6, the V gene TRBV5-4; 11 bases align to TRBD1. The CDR3 is 14 amino acids. V dropped 3 bases and J dropped 8; count of bases not matched to a gene: 1. Germline V CDR1 and CDR2: SGHNT, YYREEE (reference sequence). CDR3 nucleotide sequence: TGTGCCAGCAGCTGGGGACAGGGGGATTCACCCCTCCACTTT. Encoded protein: CASSWGQGDSPLHF.

V usage is TRBV2 and J usage is TRBJ2-1; no clear D. V was cut by 4 bases and J by 10 bases, with 11 bases left in between. The CDR3 loop spans 12 amino acids. Germline V gives CDR1 SNHLY, CDR2 FYNNEI. The CDR3 is CASSGYSGEQFF. The CDR3 DNA sequence: TGTGCCAGCAGTGGGTATAGTGGGGAGCAGTTCTTC. Full variable domain (outside the CDR3, taken from reference TRBV2 and TRBJ2-1): EPEVTQTPSHQVTQMGQEVILRCVPISNHLYFYWYRQILGQKVEFLVSFYNNEISEKSEIFDDQFSVERPDGSNFTLKIRSTKLEDSAMYFCASSGYSGEQFFGPGTRLTVL.

The rearrangement joins TRBV7-9 to TRBJ2-3, with D maybe TRBD2 (5 bases). Per the germline V gene, CDR1 is SEHNR and CDR2 is FQNEAQ (reference sequence). Trimming shortened V by 3 bases and J by 4 bases, and 14 bases separated the two germline ends. This CDR3 spans 15 amino acids. The CDR3 is CASSFFSANADTQYF. CDR3 bases: TGTGCCAGCAGCTTTTTTAGCGCGAATGCAGATACGCAGTATTTT. Based on the CDR3 plus reference TRBV7-9 and TRBJ2-3, the full variable domain is DTGVSQNPRHKITKRGQNVTFRCDPISEHNRLYWYRQTLGQGPEFLTYFQNEAQLEKSRLLSDRFSAERPKGSFSTLEIQRTEQGDSAMYLCASSFFSANADTQYFGPGTRLTVL.

J is TRBJ2-3 and V is TRBV18; D ambiguous. Germline V gene data show CDR1 as KGHSH and CDR2 as LQKENI. This CDR3 region has 19 residues. V lost 6 bases to trimming and J lost 0 bases, with 25 bases between them. Here the CDR3 DNA reads TGTGCCAGCTCCTCTAGGGCCCTCCAAGGAGATACTAGCACAGATACGCAGTATTTT. This translates into CASSSRALQGDTSTDTQYF.

The J gene is TRBJ1-1, the V gene TRBV6-5, with 8 bases matching TRBD1. Trimming removed 5 bases from V and 11 bases from J; junction bases left unmatched: 4. The CDR3 is 11 residues long. In germline, CDR1 is MNHEY, CDR2 SVGAGI. CDR3 protein: CASSQGQEAFF. In DNA form, the CDR3 reads TGTGCCAGCAGTCAGGGACAGGAGGCTTTCTTT.

The gene calls are TRBV6-1 and TRBJ2-4; weak D call: TRBD2 (7 bases). Germline V gene lookup returns CDR1 MNHNS and CDR2 SASEGT. The CDR3 is 15 residues long. The V end lost 10 bases, the J end lost 0 bases, and 16 bases lay between the germline ends. In DNA form, the CDR3 reads TGTGCCACTCTAGGGGGGGAGCTAGCCAAAAACATTCAGTACTTC. This sequence encodes CATLGGELAKNIQYF.

The gene calls are TRBV11-2 and TRBJ1-3; no clear D. The CDR3 totals 16 residues. From germline, CDR1 is SGHAT and CDR2 FQNNGV. The V end lost 4 bases, the J end lost 0 bases, and 13 bases lay between the germline ends. CDR3 DNA sequence: TGTGCCAGCAGCTCCCCTGACGGCGGCTCTGGAAACACCATATATTTT. It translates to CASSSPDGGSGNTIYF. Filled out from reference TRBV11-2 and TRBJ1-3, the complete variable domain reads EAGVAQSPRYKIIEKRQSVAFWCNPISGHATLYWYQQILGQGPKLLIQFQNNGVVDDSQLPKDRFSAERLKGVDSTLKIQPAKLEDSAVYLCASSSPDGGSGNTIYFGEGSWLTVV.

The J gene is TRBJ2-7, the V gene TRBV5-1, with D uncertain. Trimming cost V 1 base and J 0 bases, with 11 bases left between them. This CDR3 has 15 residues. Germline V gene lookup returns CDR1 SGHRS and CDR2 YFSETQ. DNA of the CDR3: TGCGCCAGCAGCTTGTTGCCCCCAAGCTCCTACGAGCAGTACTTC. It codes for CASSLLPPSSYEQYF.

J is TRBJ1-5 and V is TRBV7-2, with D perhaps matching TRBD1 (5 bases). The CDR3 is made up of 15 amino acids. In germline, CDR1 is SGHTA, CDR2 FQGNSA. Between the trimmed V and J ends, which lost 4 bases and 5 bases, there was a span of 15 bases. CDR3: CASSSGSRDYQPQHF. The CDR3 DNA sequence: TGTGCCAGCAGCTCCGGAAGCAGGGACTATCAGCCCCAGCATTTT.

The sample holds one count of this clone. CDR3 in DNA: TGTGCCAGCCGGAGACAGAGCCTCATGAACACTGAAGCTTTCTTT. It is translated as CASRRQSLMNTEAFF. J is TRBJ1-1 and V is TRBV27; possibly TRBD1 for D (5 bases). This CDR3 is built from 15 residues. From germline, CDR1 is MNHEY and CDR2 SMNVEV (reference sequence). V lost 8 bases and J lost 0, with 16 bases in between.

The chain employs TRBV7-6 and TRBJ1-1; weak D call: TRBD1 (6 bases). Trimming shortened V by 4 bases and J by 10 bases, and 13 bases separated the two germline ends. Germline V gives CDR1 SGHVS, CDR2 FNYEAQ. The CDR3 is 12 amino acids. CDR3 sequence reads: CASSSPATGAFF. CDR3 in DNA: TGTGCCAGCAGCTCCCCGGCGACAGGAGCTTTCTTT.

V gene TRBV10-3 combines with J gene TRBJ2-3; 8 bases line up with TRBD2. Germline V gene data show CDR1 as ENHRY and CDR2 as SYGVKD. The J segment lost 1 base and the V segment lost 6 bases, leaving 3 bases of the junction unmatched. The length of the CDR3 is 14 residues. The CDR3 coding sequence is TGTGCCATCAGGATTAGCGGGGGCACAGATACGCAGTATTTT. Translating gives CAIRISGGTDTQYF.

The chain uses TRBV11-2 and TRBJ1-1, with D uncertain. Germline assignment: CDR1 SGHAT and CDR2 FQNNGV. Deletions cut 2 bases from V and 1 base from J, with 8 bases between. The CDR3 extends over 14 amino acids. The CDR3 coding sequence is TGTGCCAGCAGCTTAAGAGAGCAGAACACTGAAGCTTTCTTT. As protein: CASSLREQNTEAFF.

The chain combines TRBV6-1 with TRBJ2-1; D call uncertain. Trimming shortened V by 0 bases and J by 10 bases, and 19 bases separated the two germline ends. This CDR3 spans 16 amino acids. Germline CDR1 MNHNS, CDR2 SASEGT. CDR3 DNA sequence: TGTGCCAGCAGTGAAGCGAGGCCTACCCAAGTGTTAGAGCAGTTCTTC. Encoded protein: CASSEARPTQVLEQFF.

V and J are TRBV15 and TRBJ1-2; D gene unclear. The ends were cut back, 8 bases at V and 4 bases at J, with 14 bases in the middle. This CDR3 is 13 amino acids long. CDR1 is LNHNV and CDR2 is YYDKDF in the germline V gene (reference sequence). This CDR3 is CATSHGVSYGYTF. The CDR3 bases are TGTGCCACCTCCCACGGGGTTAGCTATGGCTACACCTTC.

The genes are TRBV5-1 and TRBJ2-5; TRBD2 matches 8 bases. V shed 1 base, J shed 4 bases, and the junction held 9 bases outside the gene matches. This CDR3 has 16 residues. Germline lookup yields CDR1 SGHRS and CDR2 YFSETQ. The CDR3: CASSLSLAGISETQYF. The CDR3 DNA sequence: TGCGCCAGCAGCTTGTCTTTAGCGGGGATATCAGAGACCCAGTACTTC.

The chain uses TRBV27 and TRBJ2-1; 7 positions match TRBD2. After removal of 6 bases from V and 9 bases from J, the junction contained 11 bases not matched to a gene. CDR1 is MNHEY, CDR2 SMNVEV, per germline (reference sequence). This CDR3 region has 14 residues. CDR3: CASRDGDYGGEQFF. The DNA of the CDR3 is TGTGCCAGCAGGGACGGGGACTACGGCGGTGAGCAGTTCTTC.

This clone came up once. CDR3 residues: CASSQEEGREEYF. CDR3 DNA sequence: TGCGCCAGCAGCCAAGAGGAGGGCAGGGAGGAGTACTTC. The chain links TRBV4-3 to TRBJ2-7, with a possible D match to TRBD2 (6 bases). V gave up 0 bases and J gave up 11 bases, with 14 bases separating them. The length of the CDR3 is 13 residues. Germline V CDR1 and CDR2: LGHNA, YSLEER.

The chain has TRBV5-8 and TRBJ1-5, with D maybe TRBD1 (6 bases). CDR1 is SGHTS and CDR2 is YDEGEE in the germline V gene. V lost 1 base to trimming and J lost 4 bases, with 15 bases between them. The CDR3 sequence is 16 residues long. Here the CDR3 reads CASSLLLGQYNQPQHF. CDR3 in DNA: TGTGCCAGCAGCTTGTTGCTAGGACAGTATAATCAGCCCCAGCATTTT.

The gene calls are TRBV7-2 and TRBJ1-2; no definite D call. Deletions cut 0 bases from V and 8 bases from J, with 13 bases between. This CDR3 spans 14 amino acids. Germline V gene lookup returns CDR1 SGHTA and CDR2 FQGNSA. The CDR3, as DNA: TGTGCCAGCAGCTTAGCTCGTCGAAGAGAGGGCTACACCTTC. It translates to CASSLARRREGYTF.

This chain links TRBV9 with TRBJ2-2; D gene uncertain. Germline V CDR1 and CDR2: SGDLS, YYNGEE. The V end was cut by 0 bases, the J end by 8 bases, with 8 bases between. The CDR3 has 13 amino acids. The chain's CDR3 is CASSVVAAGELFF. The CDR3, as DNA: TGTGCCAGCAGCGTAGTGGCGGCGGGGGAGCTGTTTTTT.